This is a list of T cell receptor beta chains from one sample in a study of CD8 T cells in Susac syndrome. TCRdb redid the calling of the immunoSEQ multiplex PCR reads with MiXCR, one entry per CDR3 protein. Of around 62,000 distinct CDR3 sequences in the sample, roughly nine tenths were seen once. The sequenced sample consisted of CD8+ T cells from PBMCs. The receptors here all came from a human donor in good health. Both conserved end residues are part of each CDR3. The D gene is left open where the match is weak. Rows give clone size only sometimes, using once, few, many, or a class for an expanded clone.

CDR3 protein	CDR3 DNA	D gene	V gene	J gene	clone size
CASKDQNEKLFF	TGCGCCAGCAAGGACCAGAATGAAAAACTGTTTTTT	-	TRBV5-1	TRBJ1-4	-
CASSLGGTGYTEAFF	TGTGCCAGCAGTTTGGGCGGGACAGGGTACACTGAAGCTTTCTTT	TRBD1	TRBV28	TRBJ1-1	-
CASSSGISSYNEQFF	TGTGCCAGCAGTTCCGGGATCAGCTCCTACAATGAGCAGTTCTTC	-	TRBV28	TRBJ2-1	-
CASSYSGGLDYSGANVLTF	TGTGCCAGCAGTTACTCGGGGGGACTGGACTACTCTGGGGCCAACGTCCTGACTTTC	-	TRBV6-5	TRBJ2-6	-
CATWAPYNEQFF	TGCGCCACCTGGGCCCCCTACAATGAGCAGTTCTTC	-	TRBV10-2	TRBJ2-1	-
CASSPQGPDRDTQYF	TGTGCCAGCAGCCCACAGGGGCCGGACAGGGATACGCAGTATTTT	TRBD1	TRBV7-9	TRBJ2-3	once
CASSPGLPLRGGELFF	TGTGCCAGCAGCCCGGGACTACCCCTTAGAGGCGGGGAGCTGTTTTTT	TRBD2	TRBV3-1	TRBJ2-2	-
CASSSVGTGDDEKLFF	TGTGCCAGCAGCTCCGTTGGGACAGGGGATGATGAAAAACTGTTTTTT	TRBD1	TRBV7-9	TRBJ1-4	-
CASSWAGGDTQYF	TGTGCCAGCAGTTGGGCAGGGGGAGATACGCAGTATTTT	TRBD1	TRBV12-3/TRBV12-4	TRBJ2-3	-
CASSFRTQETQYF	TGTGCCAGCAGCTTCCGGACTCAAGAGACCCAGTACTTC	-	TRBV7-2	TRBJ2-5	once
CASSLGQDGDEQYF	TGTGCCAGCAGCTTAGGACAGGACGGGGACGAGCAGTACTTC	-	TRBV7-6	TRBJ2-7	-
CASSLVGQGPGELFF	TGTGCCAGCAGCTTAGTAGGACAGGGACCCGGGGAGCTGTTTTTT	TRBD1	TRBV7-9	TRBJ2-2	-
CASSQVGQEGSYEQYF	TGCGCCAGCAGCCAAGTAGGACAGGAGGGCTCCTACGAGCAGTACTTC	-	TRBV4-1	TRBJ2-7	once
CASSQQGPQPQHF	TGTGCCAGTAGTCAACAGGGGCCTCAGCCCCAGCATTTT	TRBD1	TRBV19	TRBJ1-5	-
CASSYEGTGTNEQFF	TGTGCCAGCAGTTACGAAGGGACAGGGACCAATGAGCAGTTCTTC	TRBD1	TRBV6-5	TRBJ2-1	-
CASSLAAGTEAFF	TGCGCCAGCAGCTTGGCCGCGGGCACTGAAGCTTTCTTT	-	TRBV5-1	TRBJ1-1	-
CASSPRAFGQGAWETQYF	TGTGCCAGCAGCCCAAGAGCATTCGGACAGGGGGCGTGGGAGACCCAGTACTTC	TRBD1	TRBV11-2	TRBJ2-5	-
CASSGLGGPAGANVLTF	TGTGCCAGCAGCGGATTGGGGGGGCCGGCTGGGGCCAACGTCCTGACTTTC	-	TRBV2	TRBJ2-6	-
CASSPTGDEQFF	TGTGCCAGCAGCCCCACCGGGGATGAGCAGTTCTTC	-	TRBV3-1	TRBJ2-1	-
CASTITPTDTQYF	TGTGCCAGCACTATCACGCCCACAGATACGCAGTATTTT	-	TRBV9	TRBJ2-3	-
CSVLTGQSTHGYTF	TGCAGCGTGCTGACGGGACAGTCGACCCATGGCTACACCTTC	TRBD1	TRBV29-1	TRBJ1-2	-
CASSPNPRGDEQFF	TGTGCCAGCAGCCCCAATCCCCGGGGGGATGAGCAGTTCTTC	TRBD2	TRBV5-6	TRBJ2-1	-
CASNMVNTGELFF	TGTGCCAGCAACATGGTAAACACCGGGGAGCTGTTTTTT	-	TRBV2	TRBJ2-2	-
CASSYVMGTRETQYF	TGTGCCAGCAGTTACGTGATGGGTACCCGAGAGACCCAGTACTTC	-	TRBV6-2/TRBV6-3	TRBJ2-5	-
CASSPDKLGNEKLFF	TGTGCCAGCAGCCCCGACAAACTGGGTAATGAAAAACTGTTTTTT	-	TRBV3-1	TRBJ1-4	once
CASSFPGELFF	TGTGCCAGCAGTTTTCCCGGGGAGCTGTTTTTT	-	TRBV12-3/TRBV12-4	TRBJ2-2	few
CASSPDAGNTEAFF	TGTGCCAGCAGTCCCGACGCCGGGAACACTGAAGCTTTCTTT	-	TRBV12-3/TRBV12-4	TRBJ1-1	-